The next 25 T cell receptor beta chains were all read from a single sample in a study of OX40 agonist ivuxolimab in advanced cancers. Sequencing used immunoSEQ multiplex PCR; TCRdb keeps in-frame clones, though not all of them. The sample lists just under 45,000 clones, 80% occurring once. The material sequenced was CD4+ or CD8+ T cells sorted from blood, taken in a trial of the OX40 agonist ivuxolimab. Every receptor here comes from an adult with an advanced solid tumor such as melanoma, head and neck, liver or kidney cancer.

This chain joins TRBV27 and TRBJ1-6; D remains unclear. V lost 2 bases, J lost 7 bases, and 21 bases lay in between. Germline V gene lookup returns CDR1 MNHEY and CDR2 SMNVEV (reference sequence). The CDR3 contains 18 residues. CDR3 DNA sequence: TGTGCCAGCAGTTTACAGTTCGCTCTCCGACGAAACAATTCACCCCTCCACTTT. Translated, it gives CASSLQFALRRNNSPLHF.

This rearrangement joins TRBV4-3 to TRBJ1-3; TRBD1 might be the D (5 bases). This CDR3 comprises 16 residues. Trimming shortened V by 3 bases and J by 0 bases, and 12 bases separated the two germline ends. CDR1 is LGHNA, CDR2 YSLEER, per germline. Written as DNA, the CDR3 is TGCGCCAGCAGCCATGTACTTGGGGGCTCTGGAAACACCATATATTTT. It yields the protein CASSHVLGGSGNTIYF.

The rearrangement joins TRBV6-5 to TRBJ2-7; 7 nucleotides align to TRBD2. The V and J ends lost 1 base and 4 bases, in that order; junction bases with no gene match: 7. The germline CDR1 and CDR2 sequences are MNHEY and SVGAGI. This CDR3 spans 15 amino acids. This CDR3 is CASSYWGGRWYEQYF. In DNA, the CDR3 is TGTGCCAGCAGTTACTGGGGGGGAAGGTGGTACGAGCAGTACTTC.

The chain employs TRBV6-4 and TRBJ2-1; the match to TRBD2 covers 10 bases. The CDR3 runs 13 residues. After removal of 5 bases from V and 7 bases from J, the junction contained 2 bases not matched to a gene. Germline CDR1 MRHNA, CDR2 SNTAGT. The CDR3 sequence: CASSSGRGNEQFF. CDR3 coding DNA: TGTGCCAGCAGTAGCGGGAGGGGTAATGAGCAGTTCTTC.

This chain's CDR3 is CASSQVIGLSPLHF. DNA of the CDR3: TGCGCCAGCAGCCAAGTGATCGGGCTTTCACCCCTCCACTTT. This chain links TRBV4-3 with TRBJ1-6; unclear D gene. V gave up 1 base and J gave up 9 bases, with 10 bases separating them. Germline assignment: CDR1 LGHNA and CDR2 YSLEER. The length of the CDR3 is 14 residues.

The chain carries TRBV18 and TRBJ2-4; TRBD1 matches 10 bases. This CDR3 is built from 14 residues. After removal of 3 bases from V and 6 bases from J, the junction contained 2 bases not matched to a gene. Looked up from germline, CDR1 is KGHSH and CDR2 is LQKENI. For the CDR3, the DNA is TGTGCCAGCTCACCGGGGACAGGGGCAAACATTCAGTACTTC. This gives the protein CASSPGTGANIQYF.

In regard to this clone: The junction shows a germline mismatch at one end, possibly a read error. The chain is built from TRBV11-2 and TRBJ2-3; D possibly uses TRBD1 or TRBD2 (6 bases each). The CDR3 sequence is 13 residues long. CDR1 and CDR2 (germline): SGHAT, FQNNGV. DNA for the CDR3: TGTGCCAGCAGCTTAGATCTGAGGGGGGAGAGGCATTTT. Its protein product is CASSLDLRGERHF.

The V gene is TRBV7-6, the J gene TRBJ2-2; TRBD1 is a possible D gene (6 bases). V lost 1 base, J lost 6 bases, and 12 bases lay in between. Germline lookup yields CDR1 SGHVS and CDR2 FNYEAQ. CDR3 length: 15 residues. The CDR3 is CASSLGGPRAGELFF. As DNA, the CDR3 is TGTGCCAGCAGCTTAGGGGGGCCCCGCGCCGGGGAGCTGTTTTTT. Full variable domain (outside the CDR3, taken from reference TRBV7-6 and TRBJ2-2): GAGVSQSPRYKVTKRGQDVALRCDPISGHVSLYWYRQALGQGPEFLTYFNYEAQQDKSGLPNDRFSAERPEGSISTLTIQRTEQRDSAMYRCASSLGGPRAGELFFGEGSRLTVL.

V usage is TRBV5-8 and J usage is TRBJ2-1, with a tentative D call TRBD1 (5 bases). The CDR3 has 17 residues. Germline CDR1 SGHTS, CDR2 YDEGEE. The V end lost 4 bases, the J end lost 0 bases, and 17 bases lay between the germline ends. In DNA, the CDR3 is TGTGCCAGCAGCCCCCCACGGACACCCAACTCCTACAATGAGCAGTTCTTC. Encoded protein: CASSPPRTPNSYNEQFF.

The rearrangement joins TRBV27 to TRBJ2-6; D is unresolved. The germline V and J ends were trimmed by 1 base and 4 bases, with 20 bases remaining between them. CDR1 and CDR2 from the germline V gene are MNHEY and SMNVEV (reference sequence). The CDR3 contains 19 residues. CDR3 in amino acids: CASSLFAPQIGPGANVLTF. Written as DNA, the CDR3 is TGTGCCAGCAGTTTATTTGCCCCCCAGATCGGTCCCGGGGCCAACGTCCTGACTTTC.

This clone was picked up one time. The chain joins TRBV4-3 to TRBJ2-7; 8 bases align to TRBD1. Germline lookup yields CDR1 LGHNA and CDR2 YSLEER. Germline trimming cut 2 bases from V and 2 bases from J; bases unmatched to any gene: 5. This CDR3 region has 15 residues. The CDR3 DNA follows: TGCGCCAGCAGCCAACAAACAGGGGGACCCTACGAGCAGTACTTC. This gives the protein CASSQQTGGPYEQYF.

This chain uses TRBV6-5 with TRBJ2-2, with 9 positions matching TRBD1. V was clipped by 6 bases and J by 4 bases; unmatched bases: 3. Germline V lookup: CDR1 MNHEY, CDR2 SVGAGI. This CDR3 contains 14 residues. The CDR3 protein is CASRQGAITGELFF. CDR3 sequence (DNA): TGTGCCAGCAGACAGGGGGCCATCACCGGGGAGCTGTTTTTT.

The chain carries TRBV2 and TRBJ2-2, with a weak D call TRBD1 (6 bases). Germline V gene lookup returns CDR1 SNHLY and CDR2 FYNNEI. With 8 bases removed from V and 5 bases from J, the gap between germline ends came to 18 bases. This CDR3 spans 15 amino acids. In DNA, the CDR3 is TGTGCCAGCCGTCAACAGGGATATGAGACCGGGGAGCTGTTTTTT. Amino acid sequence: CASRQQGYETGELFF.

This chain connects TRBV4-3 to TRBJ1-1; 9 bases are shared with TRBD1. The germline V gene encodes CDR1 LGHNA and CDR2 YSLEER. This CDR3 has 17 amino acids. J lost 0 bases, V lost 0 bases, and 5 bases had no gene match. Here the CDR3 reads CASSQEWGQGMNTEAFF. In DNA, the CDR3 is TGCGCCAGCAGCCAAGAATGGGGACAGGGAATGAACACTGAAGCTTTCTTT.

This clone was recorded a few times. The rearrangement joins TRBV29-1 to TRBJ1-1; D is perhaps TRBD1 (6 bases). Trimming pared 6 bases from V and 9 bases from J, leaving 17 bases between. In germline, CDR1 is SQVTM, CDR2 ANQGSEA. The CDR3 extends over 12 amino acids. For the CDR3, the DNA is TGCAGCGTCCGGACAGCAGACTCTAAAGCTTTCTTT. This codes for CSVRTADSKAFF.

This sequence joins TRBV9 and TRBJ2-7, with a tentative D call TRBD1 (5 bases). Germline-derived CDR1 and CDR2 are SGDLS and YYNGEE. Trimming removed 0 bases from V and 0 bases from J, with 10 bases in between. CDR3 length equals 15 residues. The CDR3 DNA reads as TGTGCCAGCAGCGTAGGGGGCACCAGCTCCTACGAGCAGTACTTC. This encodes CASSVGGTSSYEQYF. Using reference TRBV9 and TRBJ2-7 for the parts outside the CDR3, the full variable domain is DSGVTQTPKHLITATGQRVTLRCSPRSGDLSVYWYQQSLDQGLQFLIQYYNGEERAKGNILERFSAQQFPDLHSELNLSSLELGDSALYFCASSVGGTSSYEQYFGPGTRLTVT.

This clone was counted once. The chain is built from TRBV5-4 and TRBJ2-5, with D possibly matching TRBD2 (5 bases). Germline values: CDR1 SGHNT, CDR2 YYREEE (reference sequence). The V gene lost 0 bases and the J gene lost 1 base, with 10 bases spanning the gap. The CDR3 loop spans 15 amino acids. DNA for the CDR3: TGTGCCAGCAGCTTGGTACGAGGGATCCAAGAGACCCAGTACTTC. Translating gives CASSLVRGIQETQYF.

The rearrangement links TRBV7-9 to TRBJ1-6; D is unclear. V was clipped by 2 bases and J by 0 bases, with 8 bases between them. CDR3 length equals 16 residues. Germline values: CDR1 SEHNR, CDR2 FQNEAQ (reference sequence). CDR3 residues: CASSLMGYSYNSPLHF. The CDR3 DNA follows: TGTGCCAGCAGCTTAATGGGCTACTCCTATAATTCACCCCTCCACTTT.

This rearrangement joins TRBV19 to TRBJ2-2, with 7 bases that match TRBD1. The germline gives CDR1 LNHDA, CDR2 SQIVND (reference sequence). This CDR3 contains 16 residues. The V segment lost 8 bases and the J segment 0 bases; nucleotides outside the gene matches: 9. Written as DNA, the CDR3 is TGTGCCAGTGGGGTCCCGACAGGGTCGAACACCGGGGAGCTGTTTTTT. This gives the protein CASGVPTGSNTGELFF.

CDR3: CASSQTGGIEAFF. CDR3 sequence (DNA): TGTGCCAGCAGCCAGACAGGGGGGATCGAAGCTTTCTTT. The chain links TRBV13 to TRBJ1-1, with 9 bases matching TRBD1. This CDR3 has 13 amino acids. Looked up from germline, CDR1 is PRHDT and CDR2 is FYEKMQ (reference sequence). Losses at the gene ends were 5 bases for V and 8 bases for J; bases not matched to a gene: 6.

The rearrangement links TRBV28 to TRBJ2-7; 9 nucleotides match TRBD1. The CDR3 covers 14 residues. J gave up 4 bases and V 5 bases, and 6 bases lay outside the gene matches. Germline values: CDR1 MDHEN, CDR2 SYDVKM. Here the CDR3 reads CASSATGTGYEQYF. The CDR3 DNA is TGTGCCAGCAGTGCAACCGGGACAGGGTACGAGCAGTACTTC.

The count of this clone is one. This sequence joins TRBV28 and TRBJ1-1; no clear D. V dropped 5 bases and J dropped 7 bases, with 14 bases sitting between them. Germline CDR1 reads MDHEN; CDR2 reads SYDVKM. There are 13 residues in the CDR3. Here the CDR3 reads CASSPTGGGEAFF. CDR3 in DNA: TGTGCCAGCAGTCCCACGGGTGGAGGTGAAGCTTTCTTT.

This clone was counted a few times. The CDR3 sequence: CASSVDPRGSEQYF. The DNA for the CDR3 is TGTGCCAGCAGCGTAGATCCGAGGGGAAGCGAGCAGTACTTC. The chain has TRBV9 and TRBJ2-7; D tentatively fits TRBD1 or TRBD2 (5 bases each). The CDR3 contains 14 residues. V was trimmed by 0 bases and J by 6 bases, leaving 13 bases between them. Germline V gene lookup returns CDR1 SGDLS and CDR2 YYNGEE. Full variable domain (missing parts from reference TRBV9 and TRBJ2-7): DSGVTQTPKHLITATGQRVTLRCSPRSGDLSVYWYQQSLDQGLQFLIQYYNGEERAKGNILERFSAQQFPDLHSELNLSSLELGDSALYFCASSVDPRGSEQYFGPGTRLTVT.

The chain carries TRBV7-2 and TRBJ2-7; D ambiguous. The CDR3 loop spans 12 amino acids. Trimming cost V 1 base and J 2 bases, with 3 bases left between them. Germline CDR1 and CDR2: SGHTA and FQGNSA. The DNA for the CDR3 is TGTGCCAGCAGCTTAGACACCTACGAGCAGTACTTC. It encodes CASSLDTYEQYF.

This clone turned up a few times. The V call is TRBV18, the J call TRBJ1-4, with D uncertain. CDR1 KGHSH and CDR2 LQKENI come from the germline V gene. V lost 2 bases to trimming and J lost 1 base, with 5 bases between them. The CDR3 length is 14 residues. CDR3 coding DNA: TGTGCCAGCTCACCATACCAAACTAATGAAAAACTGTTTTTT. Translation gives CASSPYQTNEKLFF.